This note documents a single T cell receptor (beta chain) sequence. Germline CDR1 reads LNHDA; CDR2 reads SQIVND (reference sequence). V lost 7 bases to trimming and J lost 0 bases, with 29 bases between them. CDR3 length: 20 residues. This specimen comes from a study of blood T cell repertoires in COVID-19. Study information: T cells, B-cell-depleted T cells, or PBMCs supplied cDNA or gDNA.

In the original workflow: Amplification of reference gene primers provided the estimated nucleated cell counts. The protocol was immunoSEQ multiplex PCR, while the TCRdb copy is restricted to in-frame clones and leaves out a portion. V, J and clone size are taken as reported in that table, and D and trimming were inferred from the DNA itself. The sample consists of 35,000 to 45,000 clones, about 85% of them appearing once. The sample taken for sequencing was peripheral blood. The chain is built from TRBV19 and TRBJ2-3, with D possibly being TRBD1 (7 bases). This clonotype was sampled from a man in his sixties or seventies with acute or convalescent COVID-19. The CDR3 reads CASTLPRGTVPWGSTDTQYF. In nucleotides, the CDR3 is TGTGCCAGTACCCTCCCACGGGGGACAGTCCCGTGGGGAAGCACAGATACGCAGTATTTT.